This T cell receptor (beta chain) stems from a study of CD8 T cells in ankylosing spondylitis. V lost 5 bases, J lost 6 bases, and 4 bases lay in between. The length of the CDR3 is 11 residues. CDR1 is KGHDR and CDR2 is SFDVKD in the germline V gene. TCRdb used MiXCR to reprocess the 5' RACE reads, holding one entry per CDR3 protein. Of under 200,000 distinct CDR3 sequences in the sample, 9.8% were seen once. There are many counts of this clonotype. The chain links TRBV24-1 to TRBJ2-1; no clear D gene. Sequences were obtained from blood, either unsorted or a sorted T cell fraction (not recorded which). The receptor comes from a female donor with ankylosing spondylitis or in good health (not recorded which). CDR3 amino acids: CATSVGNEQFF. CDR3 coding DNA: TGTGCCACCAGTGTGGGCAATGAGCAGTTCTTC.